The clone carrying this TCR beta chain turned up a few times. This sample is part of a study of blood T cell repertoires in COVID-19. Study information: Italy, Spain and the United States were the sources of the convalescent and acute COVID-19 samples. T cells, B-cell-depleted T cells, or PBMCs supplied cDNA or gDNA.

The CDR3 totals 14 residues. The junction had 6 bases not matched to a gene; V was cut back by 4 bases and J by 5 bases. The germline V gene encodes CDR1 MNHEY and CDR2 SVGAGI. Authors' processing steps: For nucleated cells, counts were estimated from reference gene primer amplification. TCRdb's copy holds only in-frame clones and misses some; the assay was immunoSEQ multiplex PCR. D and trimming were read from the DNA, whereas the V and J calls and clone size are those reported in that table. The top ten clones hold about 9.8% of a sample with around 8,000 clones, over 70% of them seen once. Specimen: peripheral blood. The chain uses TRBV6-5 and TRBJ1-2, with TRBD1 matching 8 bases. The TCR was taken from a human donor in a cohort sampled during active COVID-19. The CDR3 loop is CASSWGQEFYGYTF. DNA for the CDR3: TGTGCCAGCAGTTGGGGACAGGAGTTTTATGGCTACACCTTC.